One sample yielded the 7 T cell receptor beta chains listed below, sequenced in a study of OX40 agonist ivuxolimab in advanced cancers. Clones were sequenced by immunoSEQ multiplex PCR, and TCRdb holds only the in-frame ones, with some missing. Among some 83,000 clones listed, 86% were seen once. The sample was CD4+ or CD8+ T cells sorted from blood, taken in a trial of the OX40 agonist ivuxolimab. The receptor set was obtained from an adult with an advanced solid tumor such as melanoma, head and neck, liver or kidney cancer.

CDR3 DNA: TGTGCCAGCGCCGAGGCGTTTTCCTACGAGCAGTACTTC. It codes for CASAEAFSYEQYF. V is TRBV6-1 and J is TRBJ2-7; D not certain. Germline-derived CDR1 and CDR2 are MNHNS and SASEGT. The CDR3 runs 13 residues. V was clipped by 8 bases and J by 1 base, with 12 bases between them.

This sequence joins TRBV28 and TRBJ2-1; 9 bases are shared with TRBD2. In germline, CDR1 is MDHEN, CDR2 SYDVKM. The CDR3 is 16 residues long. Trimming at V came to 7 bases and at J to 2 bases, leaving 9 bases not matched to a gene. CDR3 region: CASTASGKTTYNEQFF. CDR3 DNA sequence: TGTGCCAGCACGGCTAGCGGGAAAACCACCTACAATGAGCAGTTCTTC.

The CDR3 bases are TGTGCCAGCAGTATATGGGTTTATGAAGCTTTCTTT. Encoded protein: CASSIWVYEAFF. The chain recombines TRBV6-1 with TRBJ1-1; D gene uncertain. This CDR3 comprises 12 residues. V was pared by 5 bases and J by 7 bases, with 11 bases between. CDR1 MNHNS and CDR2 SASEGT come from the germline V gene.

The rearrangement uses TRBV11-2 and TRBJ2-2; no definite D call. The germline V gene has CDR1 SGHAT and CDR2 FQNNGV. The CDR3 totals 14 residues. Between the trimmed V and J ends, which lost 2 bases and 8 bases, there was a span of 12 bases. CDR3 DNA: TGTGCCAGCAGCTTAAGTGGTGTCGGAGGGGAGCTGTTTTTT. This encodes CASSLSGVGGELFF.

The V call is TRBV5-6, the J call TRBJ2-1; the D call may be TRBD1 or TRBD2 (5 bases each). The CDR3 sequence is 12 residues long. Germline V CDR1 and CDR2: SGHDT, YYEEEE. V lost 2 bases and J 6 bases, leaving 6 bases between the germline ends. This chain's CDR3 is CASSFGTNEQFF. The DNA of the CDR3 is TGTGCCAGCAGCTTCGGGACCAATGAGCAGTTCTTC.

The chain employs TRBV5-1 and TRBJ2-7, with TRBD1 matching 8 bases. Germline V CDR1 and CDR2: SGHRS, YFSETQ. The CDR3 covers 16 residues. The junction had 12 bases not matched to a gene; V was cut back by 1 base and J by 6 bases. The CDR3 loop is CASSLRRPGQGSEQYF. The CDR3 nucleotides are TGCGCCAGCAGCTTGCGTCGTCCAGGACAGGGATCCGAGCAGTACTTC. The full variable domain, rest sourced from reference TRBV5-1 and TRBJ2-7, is KAGVTQTPRYLIKTRGQQVTLSCSPISGHRSVSWYQQTPGQGLQFLFEYFSETQRNKGNFPGRFSGRQFSNSRSEMNVSTLELGDSALYLCASSLRRPGQGSEQYFGPGTRLTVT.

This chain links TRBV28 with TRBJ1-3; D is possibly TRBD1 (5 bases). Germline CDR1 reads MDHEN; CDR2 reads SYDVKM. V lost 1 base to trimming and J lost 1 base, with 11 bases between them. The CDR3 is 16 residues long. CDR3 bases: TGTGCCAGCAGTTTATCGTTAGGGGTATCTGGAAACACCATATATTTT. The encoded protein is CASSLSLGVSGNTIYF.